This T cell receptor (beta chain) was observed in a study of cytomegalovirus exposure and HLA in healthy donors. V lost 2 bases and J 4 bases, leaving 12 bases between the germline ends. The germline CDR1 and CDR2 sequences are SEHNR and FQNEAQ (reference sequence). This CDR3 is built from 15 residues. In the PCR, 60 Vbeta and 13 Jbeta primers were used. Sequencing used immunoSEQ multiplex PCR; TCRdb keeps in-frame clones, though not all of them. The data show roughly 160,000 clones, approximately 80% seen once. The clonotype was recovered from a boy aged 2 to 10 in good health and CMV-seronegative. Sequenced material: PBMCs. This chain joins TRBV7-9 and TRBJ1-3, with D maybe TRBD1 (6 bases). DNA for the CDR3: TGTGCCAGCAGCTTAACAGGGACGCCCGGAAACACCATATATTTT. Protein sequence: CASSLTGTPGNTIYF. Filled out from reference TRBV7-9 and TRBJ1-3, the complete variable domain reads DTGVSQNPRHKITKRGQNVTFRCDPISEHNRLYWYRQTLGQGPEFLTYFQNEAQLEKSRLLSDRFSAERPKGSFSTLEIQRTEQGDSAMYLCASSLTGTPGNTIYFGEGSWLTVV.